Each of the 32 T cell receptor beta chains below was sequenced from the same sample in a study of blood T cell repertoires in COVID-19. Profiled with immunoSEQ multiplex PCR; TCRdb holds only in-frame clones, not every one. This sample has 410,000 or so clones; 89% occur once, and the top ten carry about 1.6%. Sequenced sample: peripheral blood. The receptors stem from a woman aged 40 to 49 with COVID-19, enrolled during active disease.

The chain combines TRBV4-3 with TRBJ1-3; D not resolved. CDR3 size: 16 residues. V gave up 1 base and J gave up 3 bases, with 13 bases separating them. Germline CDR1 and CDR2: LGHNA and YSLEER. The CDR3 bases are TGCGCCAGCAGCCAAGGATTGGCGGGGAGTGGAAACACCATATATTTT. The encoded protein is CASSQGLAGSGNTIYF.

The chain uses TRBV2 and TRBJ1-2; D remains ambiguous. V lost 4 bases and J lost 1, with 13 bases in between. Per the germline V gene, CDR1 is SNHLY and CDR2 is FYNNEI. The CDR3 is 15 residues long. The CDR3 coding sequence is TGTGCCAGCAGTGTAGAGGGCCCTCTTAACTATGGCTACACCTTC. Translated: CASSVEGPLNYGYTF.

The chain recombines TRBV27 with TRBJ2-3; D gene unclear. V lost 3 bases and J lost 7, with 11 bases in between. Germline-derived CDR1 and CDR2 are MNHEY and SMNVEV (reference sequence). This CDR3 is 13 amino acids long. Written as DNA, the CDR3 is TGTGCCAGCAGTTTGGGCACACAAAATACGCAGTATTTT. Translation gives CASSLGTQNTQYF.

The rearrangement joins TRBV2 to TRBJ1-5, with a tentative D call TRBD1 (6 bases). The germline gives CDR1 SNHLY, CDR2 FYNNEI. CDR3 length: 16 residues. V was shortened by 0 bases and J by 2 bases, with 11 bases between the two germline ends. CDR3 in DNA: TGTGCCAGCAGTGAAGCGGGGGCGCGTGGCAATCAGCCCCAGCATTTT. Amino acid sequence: CASSEAGARGNQPQHF.

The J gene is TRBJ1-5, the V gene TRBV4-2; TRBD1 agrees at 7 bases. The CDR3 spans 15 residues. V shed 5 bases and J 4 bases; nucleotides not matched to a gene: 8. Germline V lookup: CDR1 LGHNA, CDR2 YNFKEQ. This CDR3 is CASSYGQAINQPQHF. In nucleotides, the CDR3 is TGTGCCAGCAGCTACGGACAGGCAATTAATCAGCCCCAGCATTTT.

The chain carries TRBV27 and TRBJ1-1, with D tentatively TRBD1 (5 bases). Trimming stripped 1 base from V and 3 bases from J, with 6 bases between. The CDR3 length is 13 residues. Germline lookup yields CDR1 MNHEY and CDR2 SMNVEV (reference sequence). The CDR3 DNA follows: TGTGCCAGCAGTTTATGGGGGGACACTGAAGCTTTCTTT. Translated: CASSLWGDTEAFF.

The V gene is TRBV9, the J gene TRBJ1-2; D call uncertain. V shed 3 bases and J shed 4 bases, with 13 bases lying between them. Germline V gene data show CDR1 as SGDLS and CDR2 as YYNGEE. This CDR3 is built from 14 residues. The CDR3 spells CASSAPSPSYGYTF. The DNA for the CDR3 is TGTGCCAGCAGCGCCCCCTCCCCCAGCTATGGCTACACCTTC.

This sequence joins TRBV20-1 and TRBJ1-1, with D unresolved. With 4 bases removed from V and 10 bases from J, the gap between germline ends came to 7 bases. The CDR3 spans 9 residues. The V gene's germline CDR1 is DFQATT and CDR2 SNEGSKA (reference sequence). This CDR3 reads CSAKRPAFF. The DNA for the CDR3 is TGCAGTGCTAAGCGACCAGCTTTCTTT.

The CDR3 bases are TGTGCCAGCAGCCGGACGCGGGCCTATAATTCACCCCTCCACTTT. Translation gives CASSRTRAYNSPLHF. The genes are TRBV7-8 and TRBJ1-6; D is unclear. From germline, CDR1 is SGHVS and CDR2 FQNEAQ. The CDR3 sequence is 15 residues long. V was shortened by 5 bases and J by 2 bases, with 10 bases between the two germline ends.

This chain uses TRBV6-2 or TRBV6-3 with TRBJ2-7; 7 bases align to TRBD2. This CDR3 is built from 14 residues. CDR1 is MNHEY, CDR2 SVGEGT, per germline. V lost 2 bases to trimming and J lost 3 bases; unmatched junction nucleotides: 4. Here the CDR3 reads CASSYAGERYEQYF. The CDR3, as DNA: TGTGCCAGCAGTTACGCGGGGGAACGCTACGAGCAGTACTTC.

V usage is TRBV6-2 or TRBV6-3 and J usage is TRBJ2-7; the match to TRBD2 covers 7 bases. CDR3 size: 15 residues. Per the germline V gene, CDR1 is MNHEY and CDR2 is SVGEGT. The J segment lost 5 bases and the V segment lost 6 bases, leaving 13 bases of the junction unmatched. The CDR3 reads CASSVRGGRAHEQYF. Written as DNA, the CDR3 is TGTGCCAGCAGCGTACGGGGCGGGAGAGCACACGAGCAGTACTTC.

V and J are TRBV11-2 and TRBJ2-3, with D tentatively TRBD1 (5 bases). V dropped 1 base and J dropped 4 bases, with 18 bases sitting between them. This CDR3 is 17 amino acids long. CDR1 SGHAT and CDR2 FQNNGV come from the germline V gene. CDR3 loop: CASSLVGSTKGADTQYF. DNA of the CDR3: TGTGCCAGCAGCTTAGTGGGTAGTACCAAAGGGGCAGATACGCAGTATTTT.

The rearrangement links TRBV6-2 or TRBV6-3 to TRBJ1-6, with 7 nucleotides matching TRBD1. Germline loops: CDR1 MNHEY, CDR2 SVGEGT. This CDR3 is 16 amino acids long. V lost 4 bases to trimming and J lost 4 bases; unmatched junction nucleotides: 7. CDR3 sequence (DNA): TGTGCCAGCAGTTTTACGGCGGGACAGTATAATTCACCCCTCCACTTT. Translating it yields CASSFTAGQYNSPLHF.

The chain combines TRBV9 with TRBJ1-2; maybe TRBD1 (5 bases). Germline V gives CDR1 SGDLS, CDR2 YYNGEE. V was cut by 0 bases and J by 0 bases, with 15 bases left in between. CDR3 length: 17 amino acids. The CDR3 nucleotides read TGTGCCAGCAGCGTAGGGGGCAGGGCCCCTTCTAACTATGGCTACACCTTC. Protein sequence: CASSVGGRAPSNYGYTF.

The CDR3 sequence is CASSWTTSGRSGNEQFF. CDR3 nucleotide sequence: TGTGCCAGCAGTTGGACGACTAGCGGGAGAAGCGGTAATGAGCAGTTCTTC. The J gene is TRBJ2-1, the V gene TRBV6-2 or TRBV6-3, with 12 positions matching TRBD2. J was trimmed by 7 bases and V by 4 bases; bases with no gene match: 11. The CDR3 runs 17 residues. Germline loops: CDR1 MNHEY, CDR2 SVGEGT.

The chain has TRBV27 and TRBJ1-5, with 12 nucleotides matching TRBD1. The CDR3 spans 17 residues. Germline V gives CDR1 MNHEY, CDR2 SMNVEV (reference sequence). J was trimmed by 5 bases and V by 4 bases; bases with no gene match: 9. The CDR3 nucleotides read TGTGCCAGCAGTTCGCTCCGAGGGACAGGGGGCGATCAGCCCCAGCATTTT. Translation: CASSSLRGTGGDQPQHF.

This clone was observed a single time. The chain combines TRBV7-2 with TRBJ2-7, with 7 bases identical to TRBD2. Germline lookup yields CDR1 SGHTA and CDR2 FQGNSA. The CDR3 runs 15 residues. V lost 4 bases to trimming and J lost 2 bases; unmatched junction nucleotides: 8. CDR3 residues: CASSSYREVAYEQYF. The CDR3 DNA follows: TGTGCCAGCAGCTCTTACCGGGAGGTGGCCTACGAGCAGTACTTC.

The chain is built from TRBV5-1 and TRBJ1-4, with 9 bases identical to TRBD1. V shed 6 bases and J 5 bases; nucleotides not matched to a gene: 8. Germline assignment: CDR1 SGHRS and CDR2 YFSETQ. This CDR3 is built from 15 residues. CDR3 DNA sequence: TGCGCCAGCACCAATGCCGGGACAGGGAATGAAAAACTGTTTTTT. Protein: CASTNAGTGNEKLFF.

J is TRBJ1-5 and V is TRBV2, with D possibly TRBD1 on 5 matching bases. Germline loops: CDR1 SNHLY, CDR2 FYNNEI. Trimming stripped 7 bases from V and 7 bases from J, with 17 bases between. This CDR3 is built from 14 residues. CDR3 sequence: CASTVQGGEQPQHF. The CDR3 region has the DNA TGTGCCAGCACCGTGCAGGGAGGGGAACAGCCCCAGCATTTT.

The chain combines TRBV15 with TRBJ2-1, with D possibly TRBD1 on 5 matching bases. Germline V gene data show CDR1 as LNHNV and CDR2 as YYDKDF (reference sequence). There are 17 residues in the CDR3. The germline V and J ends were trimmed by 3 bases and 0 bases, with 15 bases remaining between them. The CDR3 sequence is CATSRRKGSFSYNEQFF. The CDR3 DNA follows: TGTGCCACCAGCAGGAGGAAGGGGTCCTTCTCCTACAATGAGCAGTTCTTC.

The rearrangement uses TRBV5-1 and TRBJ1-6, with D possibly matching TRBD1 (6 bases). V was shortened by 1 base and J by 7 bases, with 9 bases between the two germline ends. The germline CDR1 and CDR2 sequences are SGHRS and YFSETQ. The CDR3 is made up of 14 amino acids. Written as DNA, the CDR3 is TGCGCCAGCAGCTTGACAGGGAGAAATTCACCCCTCCACTTT. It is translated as CASSLTGRNSPLHF.

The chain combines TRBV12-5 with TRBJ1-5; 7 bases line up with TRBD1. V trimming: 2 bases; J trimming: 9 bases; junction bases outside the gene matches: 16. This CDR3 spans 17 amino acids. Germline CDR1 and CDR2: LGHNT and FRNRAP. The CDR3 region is CASGLCVPGQPCPPQHF. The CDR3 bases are TGTGCTAGTGGTTTGTGCGTCCCGGGACAGCCCTGTCCGCCCCAGCATTTT.

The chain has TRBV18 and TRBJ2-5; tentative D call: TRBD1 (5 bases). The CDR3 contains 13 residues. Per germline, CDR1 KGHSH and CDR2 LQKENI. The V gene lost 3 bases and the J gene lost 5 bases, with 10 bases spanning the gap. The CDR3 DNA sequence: TGTGCCAGCTCACCGGTAGCAGGGGAGACCCAGTACTTC. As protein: CASSPVAGETQYF.

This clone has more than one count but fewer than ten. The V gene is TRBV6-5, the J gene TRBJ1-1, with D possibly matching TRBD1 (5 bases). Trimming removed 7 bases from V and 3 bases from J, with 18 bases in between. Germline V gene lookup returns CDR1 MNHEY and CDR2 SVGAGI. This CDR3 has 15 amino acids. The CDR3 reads CASNEHRSLDTEAFF. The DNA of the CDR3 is TGTGCCAGCAACGAACACAGGAGTCTAGACACTGAAGCTTTCTTT.

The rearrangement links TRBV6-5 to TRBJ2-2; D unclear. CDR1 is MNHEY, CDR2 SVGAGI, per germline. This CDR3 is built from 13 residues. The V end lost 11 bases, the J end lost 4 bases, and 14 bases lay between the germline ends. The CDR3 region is CASDLAPTGELFF. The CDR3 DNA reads TGTGCCTCCGACTTGGCCCCCACCGGGGAGCTGTTTTTT.

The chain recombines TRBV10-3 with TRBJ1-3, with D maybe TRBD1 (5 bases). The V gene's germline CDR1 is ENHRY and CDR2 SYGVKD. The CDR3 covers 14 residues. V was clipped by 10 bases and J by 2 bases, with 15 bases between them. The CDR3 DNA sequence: TGTGCCACACGACAGCTTACTACTGGAAACACCATATATTTT. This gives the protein CATRQLTTGNTIYF.

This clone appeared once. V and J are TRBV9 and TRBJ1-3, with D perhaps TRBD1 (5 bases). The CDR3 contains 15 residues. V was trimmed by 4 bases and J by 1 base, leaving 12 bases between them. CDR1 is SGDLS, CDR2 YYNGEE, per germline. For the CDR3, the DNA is TGTGCCAGCAGCCGCGGGGCACTTTCTGGAAACACCATATATTTT. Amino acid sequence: CASSRGALSGNTIYF.

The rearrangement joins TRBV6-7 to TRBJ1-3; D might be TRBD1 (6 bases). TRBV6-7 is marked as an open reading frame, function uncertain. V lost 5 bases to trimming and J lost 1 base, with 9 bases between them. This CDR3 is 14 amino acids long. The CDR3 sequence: CASSRGLSGNTIYF. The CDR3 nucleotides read TGTGCCAGCAGTAGGGGGTTATCTGGAAACACCATATATTTT.

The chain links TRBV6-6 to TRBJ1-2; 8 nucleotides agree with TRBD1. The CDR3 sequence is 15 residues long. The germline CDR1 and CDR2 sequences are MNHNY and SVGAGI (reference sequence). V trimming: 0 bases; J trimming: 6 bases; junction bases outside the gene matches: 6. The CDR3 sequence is CASSYSQAGGHGYTF. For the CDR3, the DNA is TGTGCCAGCAGTTACTCGCAGGCAGGGGGCCATGGCTACACCTTC.

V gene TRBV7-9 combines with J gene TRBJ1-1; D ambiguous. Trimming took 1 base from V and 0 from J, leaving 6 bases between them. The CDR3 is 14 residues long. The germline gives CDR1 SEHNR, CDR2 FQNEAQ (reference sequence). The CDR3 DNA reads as TGTGCCAGCAGCTTAGGAGGTTTGAACACTGAAGCTTTCTTT. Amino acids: CASSLGGLNTEAFF.

In DNA, the CDR3 is TGTGCCAGCAGCCATGGGGGGTACAACACTGAAGCTTTCTTT. Protein product: CASSHGGYNTEAFF. V gene TRBV14 combines with J gene TRBJ1-1, with D perhaps matching TRBD1 (5 bases). With 3 bases removed from V and 2 bases from J, the gap between germline ends came to 10 bases. Germline V gives CDR1 SGHDN, CDR2 FVKESK. There are 14 residues in the CDR3.

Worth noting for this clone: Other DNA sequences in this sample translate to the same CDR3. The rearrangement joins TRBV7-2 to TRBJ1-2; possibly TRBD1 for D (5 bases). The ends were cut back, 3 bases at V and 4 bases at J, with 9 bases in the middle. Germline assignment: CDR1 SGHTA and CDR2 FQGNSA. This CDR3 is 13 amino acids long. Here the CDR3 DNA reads TGTGCCAGCAGCTTGGGGGGGTTCTATGGCTACACCTTC. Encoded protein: CASSLGGFYGYTF.